The entry below describes one T cell receptor beta chain. The antigen is not known. Each CDR3 protein is one row after TCRdb ran MiXCR on the RT-PCR reads. Here the sample spans fewer than 550,000 distinct CDR3 sequences, less than 30% being singletons. V dropped 8 bases and J dropped 2; count of bases not matched to a gene: 6. Germline CDR1 is DFQATT and CDR2 is SNEGSKA (reference sequence). The CDR3 runs to 13 residues. The sample comes from a study of response to subunit inactivated influenza vaccine. Study results and limitations: After each seasonal influenza vaccination, few new T cells are recruited, the authors suggested.

Sequences were derived from CD4+ T cells sorted from PBMCs, sampled more than 4 days after vaccination. The chain carries TRBV20-1 and TRBJ2-3; 8 bases align to TRBD2. The origin of this receptor is a middle-aged man who received an inactivated influenza vaccine. DNA for the CDR3: TGCAGTTCTATAGCGGGAAACACAGATACGCAGTATTTT. As protein: CSSIAGNTDTQYF.